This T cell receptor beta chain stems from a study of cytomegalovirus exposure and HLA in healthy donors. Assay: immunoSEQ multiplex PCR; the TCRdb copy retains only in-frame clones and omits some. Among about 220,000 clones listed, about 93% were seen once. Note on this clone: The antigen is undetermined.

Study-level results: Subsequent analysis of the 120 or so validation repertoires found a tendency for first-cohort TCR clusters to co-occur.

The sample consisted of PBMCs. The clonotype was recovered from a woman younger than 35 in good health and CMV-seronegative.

CDR3 loop: CASSYTGGSAEAFF. In DNA form, the CDR3 reads TGCGCCAGCAGCTATACAGGGGGTTCAGCTGAAGCTTTCTTT. The chain links TRBV5-1 to TRBJ1-1; 8 bases map to TRBD1. The CDR3 covers 14 residues. The germline V gene encodes CDR1 SGHRS and CDR2 YFSETQ. After removal of 3 bases from V and 6 bases from J, the junction contained 7 bases not matched to a gene.